What follows are 22 T cell receptor beta chains derived from one specimen sequenced in a study of blood T cell repertoires in COVID-19. Generated by immunoSEQ multiplex PCR, the TCRdb table keeps only in-frame clones and is missing some. Here the sample spans around 200,000 clones, 87% being singletons. Sequenced material: peripheral blood. These receptors all stem from a man aged 18 to 29 with active or convalescent COVID-19.

V usage is TRBV6-5 and J usage is TRBJ2-4, with a weak D call TRBD2 (7 bases). CDR3 size: 13 residues. Trimming removed 4 bases at V and 9 bases at J, with 13 bases between. The V gene's germline CDR1 is MNHEY and CDR2 SVGAGI. This CDR3 reads CASSSGGRLIQYF. DNA of the CDR3: TGTGCCAGCAGTTCCGGGGGGCGGCTCATTCAGTACTTC.

The chain employs TRBV19 and TRBJ1-5; no reliable D call. The length of the CDR3 is 12 residues. Germline values: CDR1 LNHDA, CDR2 SQIVND (reference sequence). V was clipped by 7 bases and J by 5 bases, with 9 bases between them. The CDR3 DNA reads as TGTGCCAGTAACACCCCTGATCAGCCCCAGCATTTT. It specifies CASNTPDQPQHF.

Only a few counts were recorded for this clone. The genes are TRBV7-2 and TRBJ1-1; TRBD1 might be the D (6 bases). Germline CDR1 SGHTA, CDR2 FQGNSA. The CDR3 has 13 amino acids. V lost 0 bases and J 7 bases, leaving 9 bases between the germline ends. CDR3 coding DNA: TGTGCCAGCAGCTTAGCGGACAGTATTGAAGCTTTCTTT. This encodes CASSLADSIEAFF. Drawing the rest from reference TRBV7-2 and TRBJ1-1, the complete variable domain is GAGVSQSPSNKVTEKGKDVELRCDPISGHTALYWYRQSLGQGLEFLIYFQGNSAPDKSGLPSDRFSAERTGGSVSTLTIQRTQQEDSAVYLCASSLADSIEAFFGQGTRLTVV.

For the CDR3, the DNA is TGCGCCAGCAGCCAAGAGTCGGGGACGAACACCGGGGAGCTGTTTTTT. It codes for CASSQESGTNTGELFF. The rearrangement links TRBV4-3 to TRBJ2-2, with D possibly TRBD2 on 5 matching bases. From germline, CDR1 is LGHNA and CDR2 YSLEER. The CDR3 has 16 residues. V was pared by 0 bases and J by 0 bases, with 8 bases between.

This chain joins TRBV19 and TRBJ2-5, with D possibly being TRBD2 (5 bases). The germline V gene encodes CDR1 LNHDA and CDR2 SQIVND (reference sequence). The CDR3 runs to 12 residues. Trimming took off 5 bases at V and 4 bases at J, with 8 bases between the two ends. In nucleotides, the CDR3 is TGTGCCAGTAGTGGGGAGCGAGAGACCCAGTACTTC. This encodes CASSGERETQYF.

The J gene is TRBJ1-1, the V gene TRBV13, with a possible D match to TRBD1 (6 bases). The CDR3 runs 15 residues. With 5 bases removed from V and 1 base from J, the gap between germline ends came to 14 bases. Germline CDR1 is PRHDT and CDR2 is FYEKMQ (reference sequence). The CDR3 sequence: CASSRQDRRNTEAFF. CDR3 DNA sequence: TGTGCCAGCAGCCGCCAGGACAGAAGGAACACTGAAGCTTTCTTT.

The chain couples TRBV27 to TRBJ1-6; a possible D gene is TRBD1 (6 bases). CDR1 MNHEY and CDR2 SMNVEV come from the germline V gene (reference sequence). The CDR3 has 13 residues. V shed 1 base and J shed 12 bases, with 10 bases lying between them. The CDR3 coding sequence is TGTGCCAGCAGTTTATTGGTGACAGGACCCCTCCACTTT. It encodes CASSLLVTGPLHF.

The gene calls are TRBV9 and TRBJ1-2, with D possibly matching TRBD1 (5 bases). V lost 0 bases to trimming and J lost 4 bases, with 16 bases between them. Germline V CDR1 and CDR2: SGDLS, YYNGEE. The CDR3 spans 16 residues. For the CDR3, the DNA is TGTGCCAGCAGCGTAGACGAGGTCCCTCAGGGCTATGGCTACACCTTC. Protein product: CASSVDEVPQGYGYTF. Filled out from reference TRBV9 and TRBJ1-2, the complete variable domain reads DSGVTQTPKHLITATGQRVTLRCSPRSGDLSVYWYQQSLDQGLQFLIQYYNGEERAKGNILERFSAQQFPDLHSELNLSSLELGDSALYFCASSVDEVPQGYGYTFGSGTRLTVV.

This clone was observed once. V gene TRBV6-5 combines with J gene TRBJ1-1; tentatively, D is TRBD1 (6 bases). The germline V gene encodes CDR1 MNHEY and CDR2 SVGAGI. The CDR3 length is 14 residues. Trimming cost V 6 bases and J 0 bases, with 11 bases left between them. Written as DNA, the CDR3 is TGTGCCAGCAGGCTAGGGGGTATGAACACTGAAGCTTTCTTT. As protein: CASRLGGMNTEAFF.

This chain connects TRBV7-9 to TRBJ2-5, with 10 bases matching TRBD1. The CDR3 runs 13 residues. Unmatched junction bases numbered 3, after V lost 4 bases and J lost 7 bases. Germline loops: CDR1 SEHNR, CDR2 FQNEAQ (reference sequence). The CDR3 here is CASSSRDRGTQYF. CDR3 coding DNA: TGTGCCAGCAGCTCACGGGACAGGGGGACCCAGTACTTC.

This chain links TRBV6-5 with TRBJ1-3; the D is unclear. With 5 bases removed from V and 4 bases from J, the gap between germline ends came to 15 bases. Germline loops: CDR1 MNHEY, CDR2 SVGAGI. The CDR3 contains 15 residues. The CDR3 sequence is CASSRHSPGGNTIYF. The CDR3, as DNA: TGTGCCAGCAGTCGACATTCCCCTGGGGGAAACACCATATATTTT.

In DNA, the CDR3 is TGTGCCAGCAGCCCAGCGGGGGGGCCCTACAATGAGCAGTTCTTC. Translated: CASSPAGGPYNEQFF. The chain recombines TRBV6-2 or TRBV6-3 with TRBJ2-1; 10 bases are shared with TRBD2. The V gene end was trimmed by 6 bases and the J gene end by 2 bases; junction bases not matched to a gene: 4. The CDR3 length is 15 residues. Per germline, CDR1 MNHEY and CDR2 SVGEGT.

The J gene is TRBJ1-6, the V gene TRBV6-5; 7 bases match TRBD1. The trim removed 0 bases at V and 5 bases at J, leaving 1 base unmatched. The length of the CDR3 is 15 residues. The germline V gene has CDR1 MNHEY and CDR2 SVGAGI. CDR3 sequence: CASSYSTGNNSPLHF. In DNA form, the CDR3 reads TGTGCCAGCAGTTACTCGACAGGGAATAATTCACCCCTCCACTTT.

This clone has only one observation. This chain connects TRBV15 to TRBJ2-2; D perhaps matches TRBD1 (5 bases). The CDR3 runs 13 residues. The germline V and J ends were trimmed by 8 bases and 8 bases, with 15 bases remaining between them. Germline CDR1 LNHNV, CDR2 YYDKDF (reference sequence). The CDR3 nucleotides read TGTGCCACCGGACGATTCAGGGTGGGGGAGCTGTTTTTT. This codes for CATGRFRVGELFF.

This clone was recorded a few times. The rearrangement joins TRBV24-1 to TRBJ1-1; D gene uncertain. The CDR3 has 12 residues. Germline lookup yields CDR1 KGHDR and CDR2 SFDVKD. Deletions cut 7 bases from V and 5 bases from J, with 10 bases between. The CDR3 coding sequence is TGTGCCACCAGCCAAGGAGTGACTGAAGCTTTCTTT. Its protein is CATSQGVTEAFF.

The rearrangement joins TRBV30 to TRBJ1-6, with D tentatively TRBD1 (5 bases). The length of the CDR3 is 16 residues. Germline V gene data show CDR1 as GTSNPN and CDR2 as SVGIG (reference sequence). Trimming left V 0 bases short and J 8 bases short, with 17 bases between. CDR3 protein: CAWSVEGHSRHSPLHF. For the CDR3, the DNA is TGTGCCTGGAGTGTAGAAGGACACTCCCGTCATTCACCCCTCCACTTT.

V is TRBV7-2 and J is TRBJ2-3; the D is unclear. CDR1 and CDR2 (germline): SGHTA, FQGNSA. Trimming removed 3 bases at V and 5 bases at J, with 6 bases between. The length of the CDR3 is 12 residues. This CDR3 reads CASSFPQDTQYF. As DNA, the CDR3 is TGTGCCAGCAGCTTTCCCCAAGATACGCAGTATTTT.

V is TRBV30 and J is TRBJ1-1, with a weak D call TRBD1 (5 bases). In germline, CDR1 is GTSNPN, CDR2 SVGIG (reference sequence). With 8 bases removed from V and 10 bases from J, the gap between germline ends came to 20 bases. The CDR3 is made up of 12 amino acids. This CDR3 is CALLPRAVGAFF. The CDR3 DNA reads as TGTGCCCTTCTCCCCAGGGCGGTAGGAGCTTTCTTT.

The chain links TRBV3-1 (or the pseudogene TRBV3-2) to TRBJ2-3, with no clear D. The CDR3 has 16 amino acids. Germline assignment: CDR1 LGHDT and CDR2 YNNKEL (reference sequence). V was trimmed by 1 base and J by 3 bases, leaving 14 bases between them. CDR3: CASSQALRYRTDTQYF. The CDR3 DNA sequence: TGTGCCAGCAGCCAAGCCCTCAGGTATAGAACAGATACGCAGTATTTT.

The V gene is TRBV4-1, the J gene TRBJ2-7; the D gene is possibly TRBD1 (5 bases). The CDR3 runs 14 residues. In germline, CDR1 is MGHRA, CDR2 YSYEKL. V was shortened by 8 bases and J by 6 bases, with 20 bases between the two germline ends. CDR3 region: CASGHRTGTGEQYF. The DNA of the CDR3 is TGCGCCAGCGGTCACCGAACAGGAACTGGCGAGCAGTACTTC.

V and J are TRBV28 and TRBJ1-1; TRBD1 matches at 9 bases. Per germline, CDR1 MDHEN and CDR2 SYDVKM. The V gene end was trimmed by 4 bases and the J gene end by 7 bases; junction bases not matched to a gene: 10. The CDR3 has 15 amino acids. CDR3 protein: CASSSVELDRGEAFF. Written as DNA, the CDR3 is TGTGCCAGCAGTTCGGTAGAACTGGACAGGGGTGAAGCTTTCTTT.

With regard to this clone: Different DNA sequences within this sample yield the same CDR3. The chain is built from TRBV5-1 and TRBJ2-5, with TRBD2 identical over 14 bases. This CDR3 is 15 amino acids long. The V and J ends lost 4 bases and 5 bases, in that order; junction bases with no gene match: 4. The germline V gene encodes CDR1 SGHRS and CDR2 YFSETQ. The CDR3, as DNA: TGCGCCAGCAGCCTGGGACTAGCGGGGGTTGAGACCCAGTACTTC. Translated, it gives CASSLGLAGVETQYF.